Listed here are 19 T cell receptor beta chains from one sample, sequenced in a study of CD8 T cells in ankylosing spondylitis. MiXCR, applied by TCRdb to the 5' RACE reads, yields one record per CDR3 protein. The sample includes 30,000 to 45,000 distinct CDR3 sequences, roughly 13% of them seen just once. Input material: synovial fluid, either unsorted or a sorted T cell fraction (not recorded which). The source of these receptors is a male donor with ankylosing spondylitis.

The sample holds a few counts of this clonotype. This sequence joins TRBV27 and TRBJ2-5; D could derive from TRBD1 or TRBD2 (6 bases each). The ends were cut back, 5 bases at V and 2 bases at J, with 12 bases in the middle. Germline V gene data show CDR1 as MNHEY and CDR2 as SMNVEV (reference sequence). The CDR3 has 14 residues. CDR3 sequence: CASSPQGRQETQYF. In DNA form, the CDR3 reads TGTGCCAGCAGTCCGCAGGGGAGGCAAGAGACCCAGTACTTC.

This clonotype was observed a few times. V and J are TRBV7-2 and TRBJ1-2, with D perhaps TRBD1 (6 bases). The germline CDR1 and CDR2 sequences are SGHTA and FQGNSA. Deletions cut 5 bases from V and 8 bases from J, with 21 bases between. CDR3 length: 15 residues. The CDR3 region has the DNA TGTGCCAGCAGCACTACCCCGCCGGGGGCGGGGGGCTACACCTTC. Its translation is CASSTTPPGAGGYTF.

This clonotype was counted between two and nine times. The chain uses TRBV4-3 and TRBJ2-1, with 13 bases matching TRBD2. The CDR3 sequence is 18 residues long. Trimming removed 1 base from V and 2 bases from J; junction bases left unmatched: 5. From germline, CDR1 is LGHNA and CDR2 YSLEER. The CDR3 DNA reads as TGCGCCAGCAGCCAAGGGACTAGCGGGAGTATAACCTACAATGAGCAGTTCTTC. It codes for CASSQGTSGSITYNEQFF.

There are a few counts of this clonotype. This rearrangement joins TRBV5-6 to TRBJ2-4; TRBD2 might be the D (6 bases). Germline lookup yields CDR1 SGHDT and CDR2 YYEEEE. CDR3 length: 15 amino acids. The germline V and J ends were trimmed by 4 bases and 5 bases, with 16 bases remaining between them. The CDR3 DNA sequence: TGTGCCAGCAGCCACCGGTGGGACTTACAAAACATTCAGTACTTC. Amino acids: CASSHRWDLQNIQYF. Based on the CDR3 plus reference TRBV5-6 and TRBJ2-4, the full variable domain is DAGVTQSPTHLIKTRGQQVTLRCSPKSGHDTVSWYQQALGQGPQFIFQYYEEEERQRGNFPDRFSGHQFPNYSSELNVNALLLGDSALYLCASSHRWDLQNIQYFGAGTRLSVL.

This chain uses TRBV5-8 with TRBJ2-5; TRBD2 matches at 10 bases. CDR3 length: 14 residues. In germline, CDR1 is SGHTS, CDR2 YDEGEE. Losses at the gene ends were 4 bases for V and 6 bases for J; bases not matched to a gene: 6. The CDR3 loop is CASSPGLAKKTQYF. CDR3 bases: TGTGCCAGCAGCCCGGGACTAGCGAAGAAGACCCAGTACTTC.

In its sample, this clonotype was seen a few times. The chain is built from TRBV28 and TRBJ1-5; D not resolved. V lost 3 bases and J lost 1, with 10 bases in between. In germline, CDR1 is MDHEN, CDR2 SYDVKM. The CDR3 is made up of 15 amino acids. The CDR3 region has the DNA TGTGCCAGCAGTTTTATCCCGGAGAGCAATCAGCCCCAGCATTTT. This encodes CASSFIPESNQPQHF.

This clonotype has at least ten counts. V and J are TRBV9 and TRBJ2-2, with D tentatively TRBD2 (6 bases). Trimming shortened V by 2 bases and J by 7 bases, and 6 bases separated the two germline ends. The germline CDR1 and CDR2 sequences are SGDLS and YYNGEE. The CDR3 loop spans 12 amino acids. CDR3 in amino acids: CASSVGGGELFF. In DNA form, the CDR3 reads TGTGCCAGCAGCGTGGGGGGCGGGGAGCTGTTTTTT.

This clonotype was recorded at least ten times. V and J are TRBV7-9 and TRBJ2-5, with D possibly being TRBD1 or TRBD2 (5 bases each). CDR1 is SEHNR and CDR2 is FQNEAQ in the germline V gene (reference sequence). The CDR3 length is 17 residues. V was clipped by 1 base and J by 4 bases, with 19 bases between them. The CDR3 bases are TGTGCCAGCAGCTTAGGGGGGATCAGGGTAGGAGGAGAGACCCAGTACTTC. The encoded protein is CASSLGGIRVGGETQYF.

This clonotype was seen only a few times. V is TRBV28 and J is TRBJ2-3, with 11 bases identical to TRBD2. Trimming cost V 6 bases and J 4 bases; bases outside gene matches: 6. CDR1 is MDHEN, CDR2 SYDVKM, per germline. The CDR3 totals 15 residues. CDR3 bases: TGTGCCAGCAGGGATAGCGGGAGGGCCCCAGATACGCAGTATTTT. Amino acids: CASRDSGRAPDTQYF.

This clonotype occurred many times. The rearrangement joins TRBV3-1 to TRBJ1-2, with D possibly TRBD1 on 5 matching bases. The CDR3 is 16 amino acids. The V gene's germline CDR1 is LGHDT and CDR2 YNNKEL (reference sequence). V was cut by 0 bases and J by 8 bases, with 19 bases left in between. In DNA form, the CDR3 reads TGTGCCAGCAGCCAAGAGGACATACCCCAAGGGAACGGCTACACCTTC. It yields the protein CASSQEDIPQGNGYTF. Filled out from reference TRBV3-1 and TRBJ1-2, the complete variable domain reads DTAVSQTPKYLVTQMGNDKSIKCEQNLGHDTMYWYKQDSKKFLKIMFSYNNKELIINETVPNRFSPKSPDKAHLNLHINSLELGDSAVYFCASSQEDIPQGNGYTFGSGTRLTVV.

This clonotype was detected a few times. This sequence joins TRBV5-1 and TRBJ2-5; TRBD2 matches at 8 bases. The CDR3 consists of 16 residues. Germline-derived CDR1 and CDR2 are SGHRS and YFSETQ. V lost 3 bases, J lost 0 bases, and 7 bases stayed unmatched. The CDR3 DNA reads as TGCGCCAGCAGCTCCCGAGCGGGGGAGTACCAAGAGACCCAGTACTTC. This codes for CASSSRAGEYQETQYF.

This rearrangement joins TRBV4-3 to TRBJ1-1; D is possibly TRBD1 (6 bases). Germline V CDR1 and CDR2: LGHNA, YSLEER. This CDR3 region has 14 residues. V dropped 1 base and J dropped 1 base, with 7 bases sitting between them. CDR3 loop: CASSQVGANTEAFF. The CDR3 DNA follows: TGCGCCAGCAGCCAAGTGGGGGCGAACACTGAAGCTTTCTTT.

This chain links TRBV6-5 with TRBJ2-7; D uncertain. Germline CDR1 MNHEY, CDR2 SVGAGI. The CDR3 is made up of 15 amino acids. The V end lost 2 bases, the J end lost 3 bases, and 14 bases lay between the germline ends. The CDR3 sequence is CASSYLDRADYEQYF. In DNA form, the CDR3 reads TGTGCCAGCAGTTACCTGGATAGAGCTGACTACGAGCAGTACTTC.

This clonotype was seen many times. V and J are TRBV11-2 and TRBJ2-4, with D perhaps TRBD2 (5 bases). In germline, CDR1 is SGHAT, CDR2 FQNNGV. The CDR3 has 16 residues. V lost 4 bases and J 1 base, leaving 14 bases between the germline ends. CDR3 bases: TGTGCCAGCAGCTACCCCCGGGAAGACGCCAAAAACATTCAGTACTTC. This codes for CASSYPREDAKNIQYF.

This clonotype was detected only a few times. V gene TRBV6-5 combines with J gene TRBJ1-4; weak D call: TRBD1 (5 bases). The CDR3 has 15 amino acids. Per the germline V gene, CDR1 is MNHEY and CDR2 is SVGAGI. V lost 4 bases and J lost 6, with 15 bases in between. DNA for the CDR3: TGTGCCAGCAGTTGGCGAGCAGGGCCATATGAAAAACTGTTTTTT. It encodes CASSWRAGPYEKLFF.

This clonotype was counted between two and nine times. The chain carries TRBV6-1 and TRBJ1-5; the D is unclear. Germline assignment: CDR1 MNHNS and CDR2 SASEGT. V was clipped by 3 bases and J by 5 bases, with 11 bases between them. There are 14 residues in the CDR3. Here the CDR3 reads CASSDEGAHQPQHF. The DNA of the CDR3 is TGTGCCAGCAGTGACGAGGGAGCGCATCAGCCCCAGCATTTT.

This clonotype has only a few counts. For the CDR3, the DNA is TGTGCCAGCAGTTACACTCGGACCACAGATACGCAGTATTTT. Encoded protein: CASSYTRTTDTQYF. The chain has TRBV6-5 and TRBJ2-3; D not resolved. The CDR3 runs 14 residues. The germline V and J ends were trimmed by 2 bases and 2 bases, with 8 bases remaining between them. Per germline, CDR1 MNHEY and CDR2 SVGAGI.

CDR3 nucleotides: TGTGCCAGCAGTGAAGGGGCAGACATGGCCTACGAGCAGTACTTC. This codes for CASSEGADMAYEQYF. This rearrangement joins TRBV6-1 to TRBJ2-7; D is ambiguous. The CDR3 has 15 residues. V lost 1 base to trimming and J lost 2 bases, with 12 bases between them. In germline, CDR1 is MNHNS, CDR2 SASEGT.

V gene TRBV7-2 combines with J gene TRBJ1-4, with a possible D match to TRBD1 (5 bases). From germline, CDR1 is SGHTA and CDR2 FQGNSA. The CDR3 spans 14 residues. Trimming shortened V by 4 bases and J by 2 bases, and 8 bases separated the two germline ends. The CDR3 loop is CASSSRVTNEKLFF. The DNA for the CDR3 is TGTGCCAGCAGCTCCAGGGTTACTAATGAAAAACTGTTTTTT.